These 4 T cell receptor beta chains were all obtained from the same sample, sequenced in a study of read filtering for tumor transcriptome and immune sequencing. From roughly 390 ng of RNA, a library with molecular barcoded alpha/delta and beta/gamma adaptors was made. TCRdb recomputed calls from the reads with MiXCR, one row per CDR3 protein. Of 50,000 or so distinct CDR3 sequences detected, 12% appear once; the ten largest clones hold about 15%. Sequenced sample: a population of CD138-negative cells sorted from bone marrow. The source of these receptors is a donor at least 40 years old with multiple myeloma.

The sample holds many counts of this clonotype. The chain recombines TRBV29-1 with TRBJ2-7; 8 nucleotides line up with TRBD1. After removal of 4 bases from V and 4 bases from J, the junction contained 9 bases not matched to a gene. The CDR3 length is 14 residues. CDR1 SQVTM and CDR2 ANQGSEA come from the germline V gene. Written as DNA, the CDR3 is TGCAGCGTTGTGGACGGGACAGGTCAATACGAGCAGTACTTC. Protein: CSVVDGTGQYEQYF.

In this sample, this clonotype turned up many times. The rearrangement uses TRBV28 and TRBJ2-3; D remains unclear. CDR3 length equals 12 residues. Germline V gene sequence: CDR1 MDHEN, CDR2 SYDVKM. Trimming shortened V by 1 base and J by 3 bases, and 2 bases separated the two germline ends. CDR3 coding DNA: TGTGCCAGCAGTTTATCGACAGATACGCAGTATTTT. Translated: CASSLSTDTQYF.

With respect to this clonotype: A junction end diverges from the germline sequence, so it may reflect a read error. J is TRBJ2-5 and V is TRBV20-1; D is undetermined. In germline, CDR1 is DFQATT, CDR2 SNEGSKA (reference sequence). CDR3 length: 12 residues. The CDR3 coding sequence is TGCAGTGATAGAGATAGGGCCGAGACCCAGTACTTC. Residues: CSDRDRAETQYF.

In its sample, this clonotype was seen many times. The rearrangement uses TRBV18 and TRBJ1-1; the D gene is possibly TRBD1 (5 bases). CDR1 and CDR2 (germline): KGHSH, LQKENI. CDR3 length: 13 amino acids. The V end lost 1 base, the J end lost 4 bases, and 7 bases lay between the germline ends. CDR3 sequence (DNA): TGTGCCAGCTCACCACGGACAACCACTGAAGCTTTCTTT. This gives the protein CASSPRTTTEAFF.